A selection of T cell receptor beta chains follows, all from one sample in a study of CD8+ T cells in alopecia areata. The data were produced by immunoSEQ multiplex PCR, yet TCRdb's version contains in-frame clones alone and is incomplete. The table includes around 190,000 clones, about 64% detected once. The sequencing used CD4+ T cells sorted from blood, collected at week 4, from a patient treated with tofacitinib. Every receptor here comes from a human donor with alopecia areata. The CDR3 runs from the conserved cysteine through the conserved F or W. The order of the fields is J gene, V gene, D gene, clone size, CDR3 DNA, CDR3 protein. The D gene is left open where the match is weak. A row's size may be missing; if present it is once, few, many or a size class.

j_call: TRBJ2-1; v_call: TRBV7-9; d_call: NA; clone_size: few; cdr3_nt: TGTGCCAGCAGCTCGACGGGGGATGAGCAGTTCTTC; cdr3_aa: CASSSTGDEQFF
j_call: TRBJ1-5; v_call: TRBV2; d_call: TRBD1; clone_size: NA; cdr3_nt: TGTGCCAGCAGCCCGGGACAGGGGGAACAGCCCCAGCATTTT; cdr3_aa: CASSPGQGEQPQHF
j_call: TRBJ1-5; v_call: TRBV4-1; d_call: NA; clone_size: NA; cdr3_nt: TGCGCCAGCAGCCAAGACGGACAGCCCAATCAGCCCCAGCATTTT; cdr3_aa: CASSQDGQPNQPQHF
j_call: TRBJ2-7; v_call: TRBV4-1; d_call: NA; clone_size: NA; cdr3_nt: TGCGCCAGCAGCCCCATTGGGGGGCGTGGATACGAGCAGTACTTC; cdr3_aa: CASSPIGGRGYEQYF
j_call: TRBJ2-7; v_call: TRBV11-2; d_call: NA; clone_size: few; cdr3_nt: TGTGCCAGCAGTAGGGGCCCCTACGAGCAGTACTTC; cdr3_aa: CASSRGPYEQYF
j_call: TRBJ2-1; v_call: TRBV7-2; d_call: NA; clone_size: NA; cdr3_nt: TGTGCCAGCAGCCCCTCCCGGGACGTCAAGGAGTTCTTC; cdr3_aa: CASSPSRDVKEFF
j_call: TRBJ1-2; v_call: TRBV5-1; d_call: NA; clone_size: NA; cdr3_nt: TGCGCCAGCAGCTTAGGAAACATGAGGATCTATGGCTACACCTTC; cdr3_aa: CASSLGNMRIYGYTF
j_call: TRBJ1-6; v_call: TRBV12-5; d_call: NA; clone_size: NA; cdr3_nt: TGTGCTAGTCAGGTTTCGTGGCATTCACCCCTCCACTTT; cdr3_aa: CASQVSWHSPLHF
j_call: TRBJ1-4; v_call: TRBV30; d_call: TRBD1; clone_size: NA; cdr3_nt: TGTGCCTGGAGTGAGGGACAGGTGTATGAAAAACTGTTTTTT; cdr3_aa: CAWSEGQVYEKLFF
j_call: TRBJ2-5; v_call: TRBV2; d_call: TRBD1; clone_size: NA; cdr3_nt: TGTGCCAGCAACAGGGGGCAGCGGGAGACCCAGTACTTC; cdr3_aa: CASNRGQRETQYF
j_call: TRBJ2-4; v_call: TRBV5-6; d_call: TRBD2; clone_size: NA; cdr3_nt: TGTGCCAGCAGCCTAGCGGGGATAGCCAAAAACATTCAGTACTTC; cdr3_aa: CASSLAGIAKNIQYF
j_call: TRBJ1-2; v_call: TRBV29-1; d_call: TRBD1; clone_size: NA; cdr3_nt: TGCAGCGTTGGACAGGGGCTCACTAACTATGGCTACACCTTC; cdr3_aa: CSVGQGLTNYGYTF
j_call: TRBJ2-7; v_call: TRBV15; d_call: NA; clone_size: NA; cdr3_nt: TGTGCCACCAGCAGAGATAGTTTCTACGAGCAGTACTTC; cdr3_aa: CATSRDSFYEQYF
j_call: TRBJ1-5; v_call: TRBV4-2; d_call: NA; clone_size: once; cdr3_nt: TGTGCCAGCAGCCGCGAGCGGACAAGTAGCAATCAGCCCCAGCATTTT; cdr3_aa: CASSRERTSSNQPQHF
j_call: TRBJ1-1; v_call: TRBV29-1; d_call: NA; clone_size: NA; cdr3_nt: TGCAGCGTTGTGGGAGGGCTGAACACTGAAGCTTTCTTT; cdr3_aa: CSVVGGLNTEAFF
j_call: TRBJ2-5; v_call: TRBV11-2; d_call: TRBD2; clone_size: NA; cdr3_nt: TGTGCCAGCAGCCCTTCAGGGACTAGCTTAGAGACCCAGTACTTC; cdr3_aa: CASSPSGTSLETQYF
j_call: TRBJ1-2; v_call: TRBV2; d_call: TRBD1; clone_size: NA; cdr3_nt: TGTGCCAGCAGTGATGTGGGACAGGGAGACTATGGCTACACCTTC; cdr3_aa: CASSDVGQGDYGYTF
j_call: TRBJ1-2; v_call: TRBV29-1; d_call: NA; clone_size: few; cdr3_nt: TGCAGCGCTGGGGGGAGGGTTGGAGGCTACACCTTC; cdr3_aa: CSAGGRVGGYTF
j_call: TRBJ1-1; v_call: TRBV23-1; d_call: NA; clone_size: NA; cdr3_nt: TGCGCCAGCAGTCACCTGGGGGGCGGAAACACTGAAGCTTTCTTT; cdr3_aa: CASSHLGGGNTEAFF
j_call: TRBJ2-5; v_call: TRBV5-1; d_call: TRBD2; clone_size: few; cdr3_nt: TGCGCCAGCAGCTTAGGGACTACATCTCAAGAGACCCAGTACTTC; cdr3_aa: CASSLGTTSQETQYF
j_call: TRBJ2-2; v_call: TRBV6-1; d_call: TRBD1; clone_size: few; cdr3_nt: TGTGCCAGCAGGCCGGGACAGGGGGCCGTCGGGGAGCTGTTTTTT; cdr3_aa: CASRPGQGAVGELFF
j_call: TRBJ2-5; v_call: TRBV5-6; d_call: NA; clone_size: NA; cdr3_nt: TGTGCCAGCAGCAGGACAGGGAGGGAGCAGTACTTC; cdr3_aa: CASSRTGREQYF
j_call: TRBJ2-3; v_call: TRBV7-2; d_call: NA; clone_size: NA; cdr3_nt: TGTGCCAGCAGCTTTTCAGGGTCGCAAGGGGATACGCAGTATTTT; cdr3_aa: CASSFSGSQGDTQYF
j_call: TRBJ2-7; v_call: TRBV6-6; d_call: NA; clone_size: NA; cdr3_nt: TGTGCCAGCAGGGAGGGCGAGCAGTACTTC; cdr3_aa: CASREGEQYF
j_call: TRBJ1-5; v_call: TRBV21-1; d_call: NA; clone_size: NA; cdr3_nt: TGTGCCAGCAGCATGGCCCGGGGAGGCTGGTTCTTACGGCCCCAGCATTTT; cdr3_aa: CASSMARGGWFLRPQHF
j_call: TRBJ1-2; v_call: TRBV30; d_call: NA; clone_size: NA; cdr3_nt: TGTGCCTGGAGAAGTCAGGGCGGGTATGGCTACACCTTC; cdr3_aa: CAWRSQGGYGYTF
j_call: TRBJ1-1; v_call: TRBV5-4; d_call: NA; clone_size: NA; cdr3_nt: TGTGCCAGCAGCTTGGGTGTCACCCCGAACACTGAAGCTTTCTTT; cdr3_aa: CASSLGVTPNTEAFF
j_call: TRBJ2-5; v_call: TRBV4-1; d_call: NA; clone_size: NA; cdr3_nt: TGCGCCAGCAGCCCCCAAGTGGGACCAATACAAGAGACCCAGTACTTC; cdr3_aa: CASSPQVGPIQETQYF
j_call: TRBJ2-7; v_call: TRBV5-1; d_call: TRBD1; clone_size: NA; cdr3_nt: TGCGCCAGCAGCTTGGCCCAGGGACAGGCCGAGCAGTACTTC; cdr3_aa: CASSLAQGQAEQYF
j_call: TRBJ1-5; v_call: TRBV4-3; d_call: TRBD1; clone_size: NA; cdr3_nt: TGCGCCAGCAGCCCGGGACAGAGCAATCAGCCCCAGCATTTT; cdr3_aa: CASSPGQSNQPQHF
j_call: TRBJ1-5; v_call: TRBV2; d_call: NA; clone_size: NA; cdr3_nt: TGTGCCAGCACACCAGGGACGGGCCAGCCCCAGCATTTT; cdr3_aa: CASTPGTGQPQHF
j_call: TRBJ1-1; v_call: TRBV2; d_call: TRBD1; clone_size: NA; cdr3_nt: TGTGCCAGTACAGGGGCTGAAGCTTTCTTT; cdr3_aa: CASTGAEAFF
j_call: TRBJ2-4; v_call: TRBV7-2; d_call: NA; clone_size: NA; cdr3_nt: TGTGCCAGCAGCCCTAGTAGGGTGGAGGGAAACATTCAGTACTTC; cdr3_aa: CASSPSRVEGNIQYF
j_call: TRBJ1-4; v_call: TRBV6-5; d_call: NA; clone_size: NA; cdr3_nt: TGTGCCAGCAGCCTAGACCCAACTAATGAAAAACTGTTTTTT; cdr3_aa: CASSLDPTNEKLFF
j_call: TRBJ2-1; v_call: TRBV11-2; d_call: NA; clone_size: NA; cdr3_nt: TGTGCCAGCAGCTCATTAGGTAATGAGCAGTTCTTC; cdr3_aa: CASSSLGNEQFF
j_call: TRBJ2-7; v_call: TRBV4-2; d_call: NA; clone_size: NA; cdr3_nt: TGTGCCAGCAGCCAAGAACGAAGCTACGAGCAGTACTTC; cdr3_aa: CASSQERSYEQYF
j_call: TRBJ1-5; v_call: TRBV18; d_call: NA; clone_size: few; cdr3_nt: TGTGCCAGCTCACCACCGGGGAGGAATCAGCCCCAGCATTTT; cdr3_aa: CASSPPGRNQPQHF
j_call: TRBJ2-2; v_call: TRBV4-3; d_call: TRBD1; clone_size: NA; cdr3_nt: TGCGCCAGCAGCCAAGATCATAGACAGGGCGGGGAGCTGTTTTTT; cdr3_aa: CASSQDHRQGGELFF
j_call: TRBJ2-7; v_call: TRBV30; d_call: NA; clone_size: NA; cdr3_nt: TGTGCCTGGAGTCGGCAATCCTTCTCCTACGAGCAGTACTTC; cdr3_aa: CAWSRQSFSYEQYF
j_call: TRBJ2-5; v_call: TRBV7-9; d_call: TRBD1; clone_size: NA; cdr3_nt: TGTGCCAGCAGCTTACCCAGGACAGGGGGAATGGAGACCCAGTACTTC; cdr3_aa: CASSLPRTGGMETQYF
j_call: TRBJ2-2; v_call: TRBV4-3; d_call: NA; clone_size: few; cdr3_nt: TGCGCCAGCAGCCAAGACCCAGGGGCGAGCACCGGGGAGCTGTTTTTT; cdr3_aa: CASSQDPGASTGELFF
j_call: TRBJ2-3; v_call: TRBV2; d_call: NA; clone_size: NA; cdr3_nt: TGTGCCAGCAGTGATCAGGCGGATACGCAGTATTTT; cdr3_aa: CASSDQADTQYF
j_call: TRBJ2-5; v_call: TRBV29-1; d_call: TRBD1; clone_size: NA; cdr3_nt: TGCAGCGTTGAAGATCGGACAGGGCGAGAGACCCAGTACTTC; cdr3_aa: CSVEDRTGRETQYF
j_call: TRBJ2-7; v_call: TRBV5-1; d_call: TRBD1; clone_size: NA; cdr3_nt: TGCGCCAGCAGCCCTGAACCGGGACAGGGCTACGAGCAGTACTTC; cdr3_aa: CASSPEPGQGYEQYF
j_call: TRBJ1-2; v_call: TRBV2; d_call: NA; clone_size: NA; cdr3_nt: TGTGCCAGCAGTGAAGACCGAAGGGAGGGCTACACCTTC; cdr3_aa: CASSEDRREGYTF
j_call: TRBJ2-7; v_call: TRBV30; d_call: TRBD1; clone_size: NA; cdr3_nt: TGTGCCTCCGATACCCCATATATGACAGGGAAAGCTAGCGAGCAGTACTTC; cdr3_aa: CASDTPYMTGKASEQYF
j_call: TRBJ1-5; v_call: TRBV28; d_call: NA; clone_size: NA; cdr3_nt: TGTGCCAGCAGTTTACTGACAGGTTCGAATCAGCCCCAGCATTTT; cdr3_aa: CASSLLTGSNQPQHF
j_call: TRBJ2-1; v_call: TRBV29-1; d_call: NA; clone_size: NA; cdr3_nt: TGCAGCGTGGACAATGAGCAGTTCTTC; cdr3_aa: CSVDNEQFF
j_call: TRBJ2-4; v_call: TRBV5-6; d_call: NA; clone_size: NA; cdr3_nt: TGTGCCAGCAGCTCAGCCGGGACCCTAGCCAAAAACATTCAGTACTTC; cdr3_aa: CASSSAGTLAKNIQYF
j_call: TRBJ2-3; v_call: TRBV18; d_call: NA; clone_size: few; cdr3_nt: TGTGCCAGCTCACCACTAGTCGACATTCCAGATACGCAGTATTTT; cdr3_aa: CASSPLVDIPDTQYF
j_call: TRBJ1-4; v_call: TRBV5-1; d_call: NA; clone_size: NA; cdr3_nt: TGCGCCAGCAGCTTGACGGCAACTAATGAAAAACTGTTTTTT; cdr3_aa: CASSLTATNEKLFF
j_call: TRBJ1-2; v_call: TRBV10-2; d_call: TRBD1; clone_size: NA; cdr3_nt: TGCGCCAGCTGGGGGACAGATGGCTACACCTTC; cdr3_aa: CASWGTDGYTF
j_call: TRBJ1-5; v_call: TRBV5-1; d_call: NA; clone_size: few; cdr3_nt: TGCGCCAGCAGCTTGCCCCCCAACCCCCAGCCCCAGCATTTT; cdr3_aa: CASSLPPNPQPQHF
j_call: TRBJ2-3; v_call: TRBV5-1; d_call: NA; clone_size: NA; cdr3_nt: TGCGCCAGCAGCTTGGGAGACAACACAGATACGCAGTATTTT; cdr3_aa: CASSLGDNTDTQYF
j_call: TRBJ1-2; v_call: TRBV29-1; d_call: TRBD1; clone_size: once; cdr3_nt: TGCAGCGTCGACAGGGAGCACTATGGCTACACCTTC; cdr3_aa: CSVDREHYGYTF
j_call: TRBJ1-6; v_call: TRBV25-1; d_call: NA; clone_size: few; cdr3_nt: TGTGCCAGCGCCCAGTGGGGTAATTCACCCCTCCACTTT; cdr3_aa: CASAQWGNSPLHF
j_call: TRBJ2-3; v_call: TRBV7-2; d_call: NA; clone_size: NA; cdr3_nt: TGTGCCAGCAGCTTAGGGGGGCAGCCCACAGATACGCAGTATTTT; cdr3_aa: CASSLGGQPTDTQYF